The 32 T cell receptor beta chains below were found in one sample sequenced in a study of T cells in Graves' hyperthyroidism and ophthalmopathy. Amplified TCR beta CDR3 regions derived from RNA transcripts. The HTBI primer set served for first-round RT-PCR of the TCR CDR3. TCRdb fed the multiplex PCR reads into MiXCR, producing one record per CDR3 protein. The sample yields approximately 410,000 distinct CDR3 sequences, about 14% seen once. Sequencing used blood. The origin of the receptors is a young man with Graves' ophthalmopathy.

This clonotype has a count of ten or more. The chain couples TRBV2 to TRBJ2-1; D is ambiguous. Germline values: CDR1 SNHLY, CDR2 FYNNEI. V was shortened by 4 bases and J by 1 base, with 8 bases between the two germline ends. The CDR3 runs to 14 residues. The CDR3 protein is CASSVAASYNEQFF. Written as DNA, the CDR3 is TGTGCCAGCAGTGTGGCTGCGTCCTACAATGAGCAGTTCTTC.

This clonotype was seen just once. The chain links TRBV19 to TRBJ1-1; D not resolved. Germline CDR1 LNHDA, CDR2 SQIVND (reference sequence). The CDR3 sequence is 13 residues long. The V gene lost 2 bases and the J gene lost 1 base, with 5 bases spanning the gap. The CDR3 DNA sequence: TGTGCCAGTAGTATATGGGGGAACACTGAAGCTTTCTTT. The encoded protein is CASSIWGNTEAFF.

This sequence joins TRBV6-4 and TRBJ1-6; D not resolved. This CDR3 spans 14 amino acids. Germline V gives CDR1 MRHNA, CDR2 SNTAGT. The V end lost 5 bases, the J end lost 6 bases, and 11 bases lay between the germline ends. CDR3 sequence (DNA): TGTGCCAGCAGTCTCTCGCCGGGTAATTCACCCCTCCACTTT. Amino acids: CASSLSPGNSPLHF.

This chain joins TRBV14 and TRBJ2-7; a possible D gene is TRBD1 (6 bases). Per the germline V gene, CDR1 is SGHDN and CDR2 is FVKESK. The ends were cut back, 3 bases at V and 3 bases at J, with 15 bases in the middle. The CDR3 extends over 15 amino acids. Here the CDR3 reads CASSHGTTGYYEQYF. The DNA of the CDR3 is TGTGCCAGCAGCCACGGTACGACAGGATACTACGAGCAGTACTTC.

This clonotype showed up many times. The chain carries TRBV28 and TRBJ2-1, with D uncertain. CDR3 length: 12 amino acids. Deletions cut 6 bases from V and 10 bases from J, with 13 bases between. Germline lookup yields CDR1 MDHEN and CDR2 SYDVKM. DNA of the CDR3: TGTGCCAGCAGGCTTGAACTCAGCGAGCAGTTCTTC. It is translated as CASRLELSEQFF.

This clonotype came up a few times. The chain links TRBV12-3 or TRBV12-4 to TRBJ2-2; D perhaps matches TRBD1 (6 bases). This CDR3 contains 14 residues. The germline V and J ends were trimmed by 5 bases and 4 bases, with 11 bases remaining between them. The CDR3 sequence is CASSLTGPTGELFF. CDR3 nucleotides: TGTGCCAGCAGTCTAACAGGGCCCACCGGGGAGCTGTTTTTT.

This chain links TRBV15 with TRBJ2-2; 10 positions agree with TRBD2. CDR1 is LNHNV, CDR2 YYDKDF, per germline (reference sequence). The CDR3 sequence is 18 residues long. Trimming cost V 1 base and J 4 bases; bases outside gene matches: 9. The DNA for the CDR3 is TGTGCCACCAGCAGAGGCCTCCTAGCGGGAGTTATCACCGGGGAGCTGTTTTTT. This codes for CATSRGLLAGVITGELFF.

The chain couples TRBV10-1 to TRBJ2-5; TRBD2 is a possible D gene (5 bases). Germline loops: CDR1 WNHNN, CDR2 SYGVQD (reference sequence). Trimming cost V 3 bases and J 2 bases, with 13 bases left between them. This CDR3 spans 15 amino acids. CDR3 loop: CASSDTWGAQETQYF. CDR3 coding DNA: TGCGCCAGCAGTGATACTTGGGGAGCTCAAGAGACCCAGTACTTC.

This clonotype appeared many times. The genes are TRBV7-3 and TRBJ2-1; the D gene is possibly TRBD1 (6 bases). The germline V gene has CDR1 SGHTA and CDR2 FQGTGA. This CDR3 is built from 15 residues. The germline V and J ends were trimmed by 4 bases and 6 bases, with 16 bases remaining between them. The CDR3 spells CASSSRVRGSNEQFF. The CDR3 coding sequence is TGTGCCAGCAGCTCCCGGGTCAGGGGCTCCAATGAGCAGTTCTTC. Full variable domain (outside the CDR3, taken from reference TRBV7-3 and TRBJ2-1): GAGVSQTPSNKVTEKGKYVELRCDPISGHTALYWYRQSLGQGPEFLIYFQGTGAADDSGLPNDRFFAVRPEGSVSTLKIQRTERGDSAVYLCASSSRVRGSNEQFFGPGTRLTVL.

Many counts were recorded for this clonotype. The rearrangement uses TRBV20-1 and TRBJ1-5, with 8 bases matching TRBD1. This CDR3 contains 12 residues. The junction had 1 base not matched to a gene; V was cut back by 5 bases and J by 4 bases. Germline lookup yields CDR1 DFQATT and CDR2 SNEGSKA (reference sequence). CDR3 in amino acids: CSAWTGNQPQHF. The CDR3 coding sequence is TGCAGTGCTTGGACAGGGAATCAGCCCCAGCATTTT.

This chain links TRBV28 with TRBJ2-2; D unclear. Deletions cut 5 bases from V and 2 bases from J, with 18 bases between. Germline CDR1 MDHEN, CDR2 SYDVKM. The CDR3 consists of 17 residues. The CDR3 DNA sequence: TGTGCCAGCAGTATTTTAAGGGTCGTGAGAAACACCGGGGAGCTGTTTTTT. This sequence encodes CASSILRVVRNTGELFF. Complete variable domain (other parts from reference TRBV28 and TRBJ2-2): DVKVTQSSRYLVKRTGEKVFLECVQDMDHENMFWYRQDPGLGLRLIYFSYDVKMKEKGDIPEGYSVSREKKERFSLILESASTNQTSMYLCASSILRVVRNTGELFFGEGSRLTVL.

The sample holds many counts of this clonotype. The CDR3 nucleotides read TGTGCCAGCAGTGAACGGTCAGGGGGCGCAAAGACCCAGTACTTC. This sequence encodes CASSERSGGAKTQYF. The V call is TRBV2, the J call TRBJ2-5; 8 bases line up with TRBD1. The junction had 8 bases not matched to a gene; V was cut back by 2 bases and J by 6 bases. The CDR3 covers 15 residues. CDR1 is SNHLY, CDR2 FYNNEI, per germline.

This clonotype was seen a single time. The genes are TRBV27 and TRBJ2-5; 7 bases match TRBD2. Germline CDR1 and CDR2: MNHEY and SMNVEV (reference sequence). V was pared by 5 bases and J by 5 bases, with 8 bases of the junction left unmatched. The CDR3 loop spans 14 amino acids. The CDR3 DNA is TGTGCCAGCAGTACTCTACTGGGGGGGGAGACCCAGTACTTC. Protein product: CASSTLLGGETQYF.

This clonotype was counted ten times or more. The J gene is TRBJ1-1, the V gene TRBV12-3 or TRBV12-4, with D possibly matching TRBD1 (5 bases). Trimming took off 3 bases at V and 7 bases at J, with 9 bases between the two ends. The CDR3 sequence is 12 residues long. In DNA form, the CDR3 reads TGTGCCAGCAGTTTGGGGGGGGGTGAAGCTTTCTTT. The encoded protein is CASSLGGGEAFF.

This clonotype was counted ten times or more. V gene TRBV11-2 combines with J gene TRBJ2-5, with 12 positions matching TRBD2. In germline, CDR1 is SGHAT, CDR2 FQNNGV. J gave up 5 bases and V 1 base, and 11 bases lay outside the gene matches. This CDR3 region has 18 residues. CDR3 in amino acids: CASSLATTSGSDAETQYF. For the CDR3, the DNA is TGTGCCAGCAGCTTAGCAACGACTAGCGGGAGTGATGCTGAGACCCAGTACTTC.

The table lists this clonotype with many counts. V and J are TRBV11-1 and TRBJ2-1; 7 positions match TRBD1. Germline V gene lookup returns CDR1 SGHAT and CDR2 FQDESV (reference sequence). The V gene end was trimmed by 3 bases and the J gene end by 5 bases; junction bases not matched to a gene: 1. This CDR3 is 13 amino acids long. DNA of the CDR3: TGTGCCAGCAGCTTTGACAGGGACAATGAGCAGTTCTTC. Protein product: CASSFDRDNEQFF.

V usage is TRBV29-1 and J usage is TRBJ2-5; D is uncertain. Germline CDR1 is SQVTM and CDR2 is ANQGSEA. Trimming shortened V by 3 bases and J by 4 bases, and 9 bases separated the two germline ends. The CDR3 length is 12 residues. CDR3 protein: CSVDAKGETQYF. In DNA form, the CDR3 reads TGCAGCGTTGACGCGAAGGGAGAGACCCAGTACTTC. The whole variable domain, remainder taken from reference TRBV29-1 and TRBJ2-5, is SAVISQKPSRDICQRGTSLTIQCQVDSQVTMMFWYRQQPGQSLTLIATANQGSEATYESGFVIDKFPISRPNLTFSTLTVSNMSPEDSSIYLCSVDAKGETQYFGPGTRLLVL.

This clonotype was picked up many times. The genes are TRBV9 and TRBJ2-3, with 7 bases matching TRBD2. Per the germline V gene, CDR1 is SGDLS and CDR2 is YYNGEE. The CDR3 extends over 16 amino acids. V gave up 0 bases and J gave up 3 bases; unmatched junction bases: 7. This chain's CDR3 is CASSVALAELTDTQYF. The CDR3 region has the DNA TGTGCCAGCAGCGTAGCGCTAGCGGAGCTGACAGATACGCAGTATTTT.

This clonotype was detected only a few times. The gene calls are TRBV4-1 and TRBJ2-5, with 13 bases fitting TRBD2. V was pared by 5 bases and J by 2 bases, with 5 bases of the junction left unmatched. Germline V gene lookup returns CDR1 MGHRA and CDR2 YSYEKL. The CDR3 sequence is 16 residues long. The CDR3 region is CASSSWTSGSQETQYF. CDR3 sequence (DNA): TGCGCCAGCAGCTCTTGGACTAGCGGGAGTCAAGAGACCCAGTACTTC.

This clonotype was counted at least ten times. This sequence joins TRBV7-9 and TRBJ2-1; D is ambiguous. CDR1 is SEHNR and CDR2 is FQNEAQ in the germline V gene (reference sequence). The V end was cut by 3 bases, the J end by 9 bases, with 15 bases between. This CDR3 contains 14 residues. The CDR3 is CASSFRSPRAEQFF. The CDR3 DNA sequence: TGTGCCAGCAGCTTTAGGAGCCCAAGGGCTGAGCAGTTCTTC. Full variable domain (missing parts from reference TRBV7-9 and TRBJ2-1): DTGVSQNPRHKITKRGQNVTFRCDPISEHNRLYWYRQTLGQGPEFLTYFQNEAQLEKSRLLSDRFSAERPKGSFSTLEIQRTEQGDSAMYLCASSFRSPRAEQFFGPGTRLTVL.

This clonotype was observed a handful of times. The CDR3 sequence is CASSLGGGLTYQETQYF. The DNA for the CDR3 is TGTGCCAGCAGCTTAGGGGGCGGGCTAACGTACCAAGAGACCCAGTACTTC. The chain recombines TRBV7-6 with TRBJ2-5; D is perhaps TRBD1 or TRBD2 (5 bases each). Germline V gene lookup returns CDR1 SGHVS and CDR2 FNYEAQ. Trimming left V 1 base short and J 0 bases short, with 15 bases between. The CDR3 runs to 17 residues.

This clonotype has at least ten counts. This chain links TRBV12-3 or TRBV12-4 with TRBJ2-7; 8 nucleotides align to TRBD1. With V trimmed by 6 bases and J by 0 bases, 4 bases remained unmatched. The CDR3 spans 14 residues. The CDR3 DNA is TGTGCCAGCAGGGGGGACAGGCGCTCCTACGAGCAGTACTTC. It encodes CASRGDRRSYEQYF.

This clonotype was detected ten times or more. This chain connects TRBV6-2 or TRBV6-3 to TRBJ1-5; 7 bases fit TRBD1. Germline V gene data show CDR1 as MNHEY and CDR2 as SVGEGT. Trimming cost V 2 bases and J 4 bases; bases outside gene matches: 14. The CDR3 spans 18 residues. The CDR3 coding sequence is TGTGCCAGCAGTTACCCCCCCCACCGGGACAGATGGAATCAGCCCCAGCATTTT. Protein sequence: CASSYPPHRDRWNQPQHF.

This clonotype has at least ten counts. The rearrangement joins TRBV24-1 to TRBJ2-2; 9 bases line up with TRBD1. The CDR3 runs to 18 residues. Trimming at V came to 0 bases and at J to 7 bases, leaving 11 bases not matched to a gene. From germline, CDR1 is KGHDR and CDR2 SFDVKD. Here the CDR3 reads CATSDLPNRDRDGGELFF. The CDR3 DNA sequence: TGTGCCACCAGTGATTTGCCCAACCGGGACAGGGATGGCGGGGAGCTGTTTTTT.

This clonotype was counted at least ten times. The chain recombines TRBV7-9 with TRBJ2-5; 8 positions agree with TRBD1. Germline V CDR1 and CDR2: SEHNR, FQNEAQ (reference sequence). The CDR3 extends over 15 amino acids. The V segment lost 2 bases and the J segment 4 bases; nucleotides outside the gene matches: 6. The CDR3 bases are TGTGCCAGCAGCTTACTCTCAGGGGGCCGAGAGACCCAGTACTTC. Translation gives CASSLLSGGRETQYF.

This clonotype was recorded many times. V usage is TRBV24-1 and J usage is TRBJ2-7; D is perhaps TRBD2 (5 bases). The V end was cut by 5 bases, the J end by 2 bases, with 9 bases between. The germline CDR1 and CDR2 sequences are KGHDR and SFDVKD. This CDR3 is 13 amino acids long. The CDR3: CATSGERPYEQYF. DNA of the CDR3: TGTGCCACCAGTGGAGAGCGGCCCTACGAGCAGTACTTC.

In its sample, this clonotype was seen a few times. The chain is built from TRBV27 and TRBJ2-2; D not certain. V was clipped by 6 bases and J by 1 base, with 9 bases between them. Germline V lookup: CDR1 MNHEY, CDR2 SMNVEV (reference sequence). This CDR3 is built from 14 residues. The CDR3 here is CASRFLGNTGELFF. In DNA form, the CDR3 reads TGTGCCAGCAGATTTCTCGGGAACACCGGGGAGCTGTTTTTT.

The chain combines TRBV6-1 with TRBJ2-1, with unresolved D. Deletions cut 5 bases from V and 4 bases from J, with 9 bases between. Germline V CDR1 and CDR2: MNHNS, SASEGT. There are 13 residues in the CDR3. The CDR3 loop reads CASSSTHYNEQFF. The CDR3 nucleotides are TGTGCCAGCAGTTCTACTCATTACAATGAGCAGTTCTTC.

This clonotype was observed many times. The genes are TRBV12-3 or TRBV12-4 and TRBJ2-5; 8 bases fit TRBD1. V was pared by 6 bases and J by 5 bases, with 8 bases of the junction left unmatched. The CDR3 has 14 residues. The CDR3 is CASSPTGARETQYF. The CDR3 nucleotides are TGTGCCAGCAGCCCGACAGGGGCGCGGGAGACCCAGTACTTC.

This clonotype was detected ten times or more. The rearrangement links TRBV20-1 to TRBJ2-3; 11 bases agree with TRBD2. Germline V CDR1 and CDR2: DFQATT, SNEGSKA (reference sequence). Trimming took 6 bases from V and 1 from J; bases not matched to a gene: 6. CDR3 length equals 15 residues. CDR3 coding DNA: TGCAGTGCGAATAGCGGGGGGGTTGGCACAGATACGCAGTATTTT. Translating it yields CSANSGGVGTDTQYF.

This clonotype was observed many times. The V gene is TRBV6-1, the J gene TRBJ2-7; 10 nucleotides align to TRBD2. From germline, CDR1 is MNHNS and CDR2 SASEGT. Trimming took 5 bases from V and 0 from J; bases not matched to a gene: 4. The CDR3 runs 15 residues. The CDR3 protein is CASSNLAGDSYEQYF. The CDR3, as DNA: TGTGCCAGCAGTAACCTAGCGGGAGACTCCTACGAGCAGTACTTC.

This clonotype was seen ten or more times. This chain joins TRBV6-2 or TRBV6-3 and TRBJ1-5; D call uncertain. The V end was cut by 6 bases, the J end by 5 bases, with 11 bases between. The CDR3 contains 13 residues. Germline V gene data show CDR1 as MNHEY and CDR2 as SVGEGT. The CDR3 DNA sequence: TGTGCCAGCAGGGTATCCCAGTATCAGCCCCAGCATTTT. This codes for CASRVSQYQPQHF.